Below, one T cell receptor (beta chain) is given with its context. The antigen remains undetermined. This record comes from a study of shared clonotypes between healthy human individuals. The authors split each subset's genomic DNA evenly across several immunoSEQ plates. When replicate PCRs were run on sorted subsets, they used 200 ng DNA, some 30,000 T cell genomes. Here immunoSEQ multiplex PCR was the method, and the copy in TCRdb shows in-frame clones only, minus some. The data show about 2.1 million clones, 80% to 95% seen once. V dropped 5 bases and J dropped 9; count of bases not matched to a gene: 10. The CDR3 runs to 15 residues. Germline CDR1 and CDR2: SEHNR and FQNEAQ (reference sequence). General study points: Naive CD4 clonotype sharing across a handful of donors was 4.5% to 6%.

CD8 cells classed as naive were CD45RO-negative and positively selected for CCR7, excluding terminally differentiated effector memory CD45RA+ cells. J is TRBJ2-1 and V is TRBV7-9; 10 nucleotides line up with TRBD1. The source material was naive CD8+ T cells from PBMCs. The source of this sequence is a young man in good health. Some clones in this sample may be carry-over from other donors' samples. CDR3 DNA: TGTGCCAGCAGCCCTCGACAGGGGGCGCCCGGTGAGCAGTTCTTC. It yields the protein CASSPRQGAPGEQFF.